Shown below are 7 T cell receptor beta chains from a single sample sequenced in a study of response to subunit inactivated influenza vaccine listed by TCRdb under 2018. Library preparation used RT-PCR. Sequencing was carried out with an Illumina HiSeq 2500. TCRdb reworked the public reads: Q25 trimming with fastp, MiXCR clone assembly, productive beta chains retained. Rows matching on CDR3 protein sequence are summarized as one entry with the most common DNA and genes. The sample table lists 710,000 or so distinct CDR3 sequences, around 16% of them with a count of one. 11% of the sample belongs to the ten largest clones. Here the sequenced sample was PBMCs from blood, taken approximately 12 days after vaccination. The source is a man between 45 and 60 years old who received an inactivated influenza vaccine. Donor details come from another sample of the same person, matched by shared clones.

This chain's CDR3 is CASSNPGGETQYF. CDR3 DNA: TGTGCCTCCTCCAACCCAGGGGGAGAGACCCAGTACTTC. The chain joins TRBV7-9 to TRBJ2-5, with 7 bases identical to TRBD1. The CDR3 has 13 residues. Germline V gives CDR1 SEHNR, CDR2 FQNEAQ (reference sequence). V lost 11 bases and J lost 4; bases outside the gene matches: 10. Full variable domain (missing parts from reference TRBV7-9 and TRBJ2-5): DTGVSQNPRHKITKRGQNVTFRCDPISEHNRLYWYRQTLGQGPEFLTYFQNEAQLEKSRLLSDRFSAERPKGSFSTLEIQRTEQGDSAMYLCASSNPGGETQYFGPGTRLLVL.

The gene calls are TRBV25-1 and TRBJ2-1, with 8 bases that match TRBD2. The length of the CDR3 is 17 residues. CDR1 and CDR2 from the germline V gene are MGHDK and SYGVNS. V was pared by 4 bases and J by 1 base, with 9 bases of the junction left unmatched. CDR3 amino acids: CASSVPGGAGSYNEQFF. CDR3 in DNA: TGTGCCAGCAGTGTACCGGGAGGGGCGGGGTCCTACAATGAGCAGTTCTTC.

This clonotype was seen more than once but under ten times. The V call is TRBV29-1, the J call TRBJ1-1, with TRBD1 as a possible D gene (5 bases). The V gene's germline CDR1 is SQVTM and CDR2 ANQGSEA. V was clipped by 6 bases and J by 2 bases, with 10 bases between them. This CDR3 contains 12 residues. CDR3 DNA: TGCAGCGTGGAAAGGGGTAACACTGAAGCTTTCTTT. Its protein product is CSVERGNTEAFF.

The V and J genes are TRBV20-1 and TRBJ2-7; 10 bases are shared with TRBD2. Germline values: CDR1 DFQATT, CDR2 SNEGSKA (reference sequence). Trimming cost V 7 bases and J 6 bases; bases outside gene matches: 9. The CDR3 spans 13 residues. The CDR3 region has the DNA TGCAGTGTTCGTGTTAGCGGGAGGCCCGAGCAGTACTTC. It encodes CSVRVSGRPEQYF.

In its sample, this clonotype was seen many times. The CDR3 spells CASRPGIQNIQYF. The CDR3 DNA reads as TGTGCCAGCAGACCAGGGATCCAGAACATTCAGTACTTC. The chain is built from TRBV6-1 and TRBJ2-4; a possible D gene is TRBD1 (5 bases). V lost 6 bases and J lost 7, with 13 bases in between. This CDR3 region has 13 residues. Germline values: CDR1 MNHNS, CDR2 SASEGT.

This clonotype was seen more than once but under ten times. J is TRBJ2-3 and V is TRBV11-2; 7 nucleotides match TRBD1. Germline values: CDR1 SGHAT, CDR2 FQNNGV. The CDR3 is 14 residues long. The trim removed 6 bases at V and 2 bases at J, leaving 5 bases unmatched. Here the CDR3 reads CASRPTGFTDTQYF. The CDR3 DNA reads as TGTGCCAGCAGACCGACAGGGTTCACAGATACGCAGTATTTT.

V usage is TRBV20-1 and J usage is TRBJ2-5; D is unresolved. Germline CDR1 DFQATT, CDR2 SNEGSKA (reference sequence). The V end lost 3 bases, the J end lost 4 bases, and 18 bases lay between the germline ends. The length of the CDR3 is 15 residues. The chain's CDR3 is CSASRPGHDGETQYF. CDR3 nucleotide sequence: TGCAGTGCTAGTAGGCCGGGCCACGACGGAGAGACCCAGTACTTC.